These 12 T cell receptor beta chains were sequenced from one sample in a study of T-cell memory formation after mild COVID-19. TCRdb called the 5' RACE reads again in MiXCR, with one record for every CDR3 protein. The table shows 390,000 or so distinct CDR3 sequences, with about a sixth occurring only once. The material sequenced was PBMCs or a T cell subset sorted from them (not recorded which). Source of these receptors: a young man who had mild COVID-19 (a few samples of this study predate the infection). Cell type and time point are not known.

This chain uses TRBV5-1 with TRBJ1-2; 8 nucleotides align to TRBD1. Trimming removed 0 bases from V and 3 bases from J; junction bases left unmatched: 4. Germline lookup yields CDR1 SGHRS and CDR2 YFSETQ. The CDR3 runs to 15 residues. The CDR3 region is CASSLDGTGDYGYTF. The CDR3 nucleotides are TGCGCCAGCAGCTTGGACGGGACAGGCGACTATGGCTACACCTTC.

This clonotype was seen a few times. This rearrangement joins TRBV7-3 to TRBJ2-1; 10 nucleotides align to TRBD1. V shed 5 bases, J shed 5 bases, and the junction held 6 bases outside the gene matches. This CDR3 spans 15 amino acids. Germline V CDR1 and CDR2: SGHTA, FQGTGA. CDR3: CASSPRTGGDNEQFF. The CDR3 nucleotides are TGTGCCAGCAGCCCTCGGACAGGGGGGGACAATGAGCAGTTCTTC. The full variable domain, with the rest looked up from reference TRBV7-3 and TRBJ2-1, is GAGVSQTPSNKVTEKGKYVELRCDPISGHTALYWYRQSLGQGPEFLIYFQGTGAADDSGLPNDRFFAVRPEGSVSTLKIQRTERGDSAVYLCASSPRTGGDNEQFFGPGTRLTVL.

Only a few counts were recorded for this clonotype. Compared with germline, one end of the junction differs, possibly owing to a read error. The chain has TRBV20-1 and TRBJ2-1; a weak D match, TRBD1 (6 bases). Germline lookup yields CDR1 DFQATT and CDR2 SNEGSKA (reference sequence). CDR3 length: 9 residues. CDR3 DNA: TGCAGTGCTACAGTTAAGGGGGTCTTC. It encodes CSATVKGVF.

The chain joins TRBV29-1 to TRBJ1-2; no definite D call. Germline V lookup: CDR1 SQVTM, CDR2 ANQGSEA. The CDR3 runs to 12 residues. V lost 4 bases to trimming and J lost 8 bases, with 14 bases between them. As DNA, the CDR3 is TGCAGCGTTGTCGGGCCCTCTGGCGGCTACACCTTC. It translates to CSVVGPSGGYTF.

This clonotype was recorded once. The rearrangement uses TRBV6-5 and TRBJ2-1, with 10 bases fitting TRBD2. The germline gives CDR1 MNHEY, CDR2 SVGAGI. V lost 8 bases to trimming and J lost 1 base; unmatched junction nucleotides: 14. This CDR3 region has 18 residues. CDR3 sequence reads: CASCQERGGLSSYNEQFF. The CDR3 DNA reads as TGTGCCAGCTGTCAGGAGCGGGGGGGCCTTAGTTCCTACAATGAGCAGTTCTTC.

CDR3 loop: CASSSGAAYSNQPQHF. The CDR3 DNA follows: TGTGCCAGCAGCTCTGGGGCAGCTTATAGCAATCAGCCCCAGCATTTT. The genes are TRBV5-5 and TRBJ1-5; TRBD1 might be the D (5 bases). The CDR3 totals 16 residues. The V end was cut by 3 bases, the J end by 0 bases, with 13 bases between. Germline CDR1 reads SGHKS; CDR2 reads YYEKEE (reference sequence). Full variable domain (rest looked up from reference TRBV5-5 and TRBJ1-5): DAGVTQSPTHLIKTRGQQVTLRCSPISGHKSVSWYQQVLGQGPQFIFQYYEKEERGRGNFPDRFSARQFPNYSSELNVNALLLGDSALYLCASSSGAAYSNQPQHFGDGTRLSIL.

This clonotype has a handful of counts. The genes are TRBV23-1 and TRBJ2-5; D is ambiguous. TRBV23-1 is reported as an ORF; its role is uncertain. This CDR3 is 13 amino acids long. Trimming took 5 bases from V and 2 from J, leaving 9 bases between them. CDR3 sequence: CASSRSRQETQYF. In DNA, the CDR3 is TGCGCCAGCAGTAGGTCGCGACAAGAGACCCAGTACTTC.

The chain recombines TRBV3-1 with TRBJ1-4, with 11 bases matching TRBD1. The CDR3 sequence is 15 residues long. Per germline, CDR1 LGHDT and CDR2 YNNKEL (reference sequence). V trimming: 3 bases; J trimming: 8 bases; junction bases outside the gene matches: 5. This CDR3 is CASSHRTGGEEKLFF. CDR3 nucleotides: TGTGCCAGCAGCCATCGGACAGGGGGCGAGGAAAAACTGTTTTTT.

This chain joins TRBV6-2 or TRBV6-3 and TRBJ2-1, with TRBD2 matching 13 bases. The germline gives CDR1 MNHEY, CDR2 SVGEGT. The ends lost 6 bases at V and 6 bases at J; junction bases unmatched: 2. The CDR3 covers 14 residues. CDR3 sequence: CASRLAGGINEQFF. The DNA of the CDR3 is TGTGCCAGCAGACTAGCGGGGGGGATCAATGAGCAGTTCTTC.

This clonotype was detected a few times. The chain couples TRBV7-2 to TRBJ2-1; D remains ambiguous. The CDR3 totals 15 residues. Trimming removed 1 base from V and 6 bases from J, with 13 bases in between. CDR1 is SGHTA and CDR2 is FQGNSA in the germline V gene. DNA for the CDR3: TGTGCCAGCAGCTTAGAGGTTAGCTCGGGCAATGAGCAGTTCTTC. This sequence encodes CASSLEVSSGNEQFF.

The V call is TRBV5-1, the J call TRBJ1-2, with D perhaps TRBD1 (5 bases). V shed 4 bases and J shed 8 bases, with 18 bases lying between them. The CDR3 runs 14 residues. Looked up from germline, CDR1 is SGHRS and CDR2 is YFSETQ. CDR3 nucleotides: TGCGCCAGCAGCCCCTGGACACTGGCGGAAGGCTACACCTTC. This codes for CASSPWTLAEGYTF.

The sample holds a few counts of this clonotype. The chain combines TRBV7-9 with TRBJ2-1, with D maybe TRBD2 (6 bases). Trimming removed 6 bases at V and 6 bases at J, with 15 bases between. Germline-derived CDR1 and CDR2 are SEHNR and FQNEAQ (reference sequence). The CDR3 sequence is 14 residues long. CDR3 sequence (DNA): TGTGCCAGCAGGTCTGTGTCGGGGGTCAATGAGCAGTTCTTC. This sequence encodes CASRSVSGVNEQFF.